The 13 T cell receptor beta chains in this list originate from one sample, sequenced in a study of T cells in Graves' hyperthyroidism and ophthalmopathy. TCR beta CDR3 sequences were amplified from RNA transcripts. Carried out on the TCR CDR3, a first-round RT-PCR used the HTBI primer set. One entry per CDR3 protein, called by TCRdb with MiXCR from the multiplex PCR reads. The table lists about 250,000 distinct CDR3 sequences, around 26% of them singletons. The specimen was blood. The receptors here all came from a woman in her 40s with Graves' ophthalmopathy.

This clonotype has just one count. The CDR3 region is CATSREAGRANEQYF. DNA for the CDR3: TGTGCCACCAGCAGAGAGGCGGGAAGGGCGAATGAGCAGTACTTC. V gene TRBV15 combines with J gene TRBJ2-7; D is perhaps TRBD2 (6 bases). Trimming removed 0 bases at V and 7 bases at J, with 16 bases between. The CDR3 extends over 15 amino acids. The germline CDR1 and CDR2 sequences are LNHNV and YYDKDF (reference sequence).

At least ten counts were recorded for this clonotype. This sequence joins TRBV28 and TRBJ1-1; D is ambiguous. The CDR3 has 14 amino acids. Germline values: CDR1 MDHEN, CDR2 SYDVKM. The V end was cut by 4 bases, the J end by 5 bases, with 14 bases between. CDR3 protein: CASSSPPPRTEAFF. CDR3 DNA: TGTGCCAGCAGTTCGCCCCCCCCGAGGACTGAAGCTTTCTTT.

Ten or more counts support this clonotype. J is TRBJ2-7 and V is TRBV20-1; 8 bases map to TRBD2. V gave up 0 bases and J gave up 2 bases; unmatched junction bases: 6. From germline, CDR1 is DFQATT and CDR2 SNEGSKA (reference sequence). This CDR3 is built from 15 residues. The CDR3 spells CSARDTERGTYEQYF. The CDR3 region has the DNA TGCAGTGCTAGAGATACGGAGCGGGGGACCTACGAGCAGTACTTC.

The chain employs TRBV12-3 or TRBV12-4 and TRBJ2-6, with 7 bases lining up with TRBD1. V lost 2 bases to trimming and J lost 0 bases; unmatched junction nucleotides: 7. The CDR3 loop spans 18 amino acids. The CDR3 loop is CASSLRQGVTSGANVLTF. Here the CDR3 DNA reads TGTGCCAGCAGTTTAAGGCAGGGGGTTACCTCTGGGGCCAACGTCCTGACTTTC.

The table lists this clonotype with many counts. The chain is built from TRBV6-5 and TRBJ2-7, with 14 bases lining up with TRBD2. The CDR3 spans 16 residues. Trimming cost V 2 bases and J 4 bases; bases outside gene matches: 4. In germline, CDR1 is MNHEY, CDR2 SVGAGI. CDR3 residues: CASSYATSGRGYEQYF. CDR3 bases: TGTGCCAGCAGTTACGCGACTAGCGGGAGGGGGTACGAGCAGTACTTC.

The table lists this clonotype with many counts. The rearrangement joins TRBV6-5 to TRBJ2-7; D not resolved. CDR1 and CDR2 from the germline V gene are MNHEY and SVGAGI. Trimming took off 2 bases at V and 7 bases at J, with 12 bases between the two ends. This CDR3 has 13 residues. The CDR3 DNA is TGTGCCAGCAGTTACGAGAGGACGAGAGAGCAGTACTTC. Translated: CASSYERTREQYF.

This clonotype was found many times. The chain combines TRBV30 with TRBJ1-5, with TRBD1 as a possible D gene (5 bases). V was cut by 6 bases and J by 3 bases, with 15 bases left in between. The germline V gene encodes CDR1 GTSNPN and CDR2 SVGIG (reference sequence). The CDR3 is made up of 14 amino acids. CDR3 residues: CACKGLHSNQPQHF. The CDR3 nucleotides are TGTGCCTGCAAGGGGCTCCACTCCAATCAGCCCCAGCATTTT.

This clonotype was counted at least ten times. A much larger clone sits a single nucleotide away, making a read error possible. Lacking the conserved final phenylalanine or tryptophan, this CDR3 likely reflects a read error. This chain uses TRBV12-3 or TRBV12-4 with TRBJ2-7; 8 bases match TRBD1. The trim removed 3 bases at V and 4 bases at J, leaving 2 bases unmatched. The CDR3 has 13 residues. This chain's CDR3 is CASSFGDRYEQYL. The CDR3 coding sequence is TGTGCCAGCAGTTTTGGGGACAGGTACGAGCAGTACCTC.

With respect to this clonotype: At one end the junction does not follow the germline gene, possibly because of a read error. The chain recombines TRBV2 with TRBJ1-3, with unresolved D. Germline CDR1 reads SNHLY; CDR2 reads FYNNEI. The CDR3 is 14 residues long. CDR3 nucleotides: TGTGCCAGCAGTGACCGACTCTCTGGAACCACCATATATTTC. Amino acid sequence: CASSDRLSGTTIYF.

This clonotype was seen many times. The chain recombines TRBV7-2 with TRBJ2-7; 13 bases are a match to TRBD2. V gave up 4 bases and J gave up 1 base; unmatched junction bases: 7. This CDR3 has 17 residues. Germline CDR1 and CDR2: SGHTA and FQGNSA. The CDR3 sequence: CASSSSGTSGVSYEQYF. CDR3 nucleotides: TGTGCCAGCAGCTCATCCGGGACTAGCGGGGTGTCCTACGAGCAGTACTTC.

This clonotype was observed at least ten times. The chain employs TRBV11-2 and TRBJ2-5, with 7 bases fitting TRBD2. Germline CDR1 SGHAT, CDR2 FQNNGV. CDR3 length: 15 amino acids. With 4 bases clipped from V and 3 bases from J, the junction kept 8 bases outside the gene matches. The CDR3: CASSSNLGTKETQYF. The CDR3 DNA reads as TGTGCCAGCAGCTCCAACCTAGGGACTAAAGAGACCCAGTACTTC.

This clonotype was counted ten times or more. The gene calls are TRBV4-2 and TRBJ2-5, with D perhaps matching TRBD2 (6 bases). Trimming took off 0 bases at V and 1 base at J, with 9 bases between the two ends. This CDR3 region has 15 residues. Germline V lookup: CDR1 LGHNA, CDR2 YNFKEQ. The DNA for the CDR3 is TGTGCCAGCAGCCAAGATCTCGGGGGCCAAGAGACCCAGTACTTC. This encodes CASSQDLGGQETQYF.

For the CDR3, the DNA is TGTGCCAGCAGCCAATCGGAGAATTCACCCCTCCACTTT. Translating it yields CASSQSENSPLHF. This chain links TRBV3-1 with TRBJ1-6, with D uncertain. Trimming removed 2 bases from V and 7 bases from J, with 6 bases in between. The germline gives CDR1 LGHDT, CDR2 YNNKEL (reference sequence). This CDR3 region has 13 residues. Looking up the rest from reference TRBV3-1 and TRBJ1-6 gives the full variable domain: DTAVSQTPKYLVTQMGNDKSIKCEQNLGHDTMYWYKQDSKKFLKIMFSYNNKELIINETVPNRFSPKSPDKAHLNLHINSLELGDSAVYFCASSQSENSPLHFGNGTRLTVT.